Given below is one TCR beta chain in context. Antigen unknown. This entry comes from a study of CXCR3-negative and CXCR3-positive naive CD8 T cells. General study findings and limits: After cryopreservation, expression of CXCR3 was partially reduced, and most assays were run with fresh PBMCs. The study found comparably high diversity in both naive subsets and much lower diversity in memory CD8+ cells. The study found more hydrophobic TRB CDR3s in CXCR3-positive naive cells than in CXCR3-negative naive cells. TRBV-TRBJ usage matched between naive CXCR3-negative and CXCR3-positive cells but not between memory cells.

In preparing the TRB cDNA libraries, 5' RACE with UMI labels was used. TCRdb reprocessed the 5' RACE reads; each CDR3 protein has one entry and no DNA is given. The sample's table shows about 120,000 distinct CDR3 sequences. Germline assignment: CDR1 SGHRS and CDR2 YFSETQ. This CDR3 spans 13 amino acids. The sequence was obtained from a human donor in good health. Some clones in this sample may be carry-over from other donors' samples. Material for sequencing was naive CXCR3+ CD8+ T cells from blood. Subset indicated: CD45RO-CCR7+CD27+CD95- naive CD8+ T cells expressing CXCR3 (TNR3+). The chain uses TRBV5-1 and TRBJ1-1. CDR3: CASKEAPDTEAFF.